The entry that follows covers one T cell receptor beta chain sequence. CDR3 size: 20 residues. J gave up 3 bases and V 5 bases, and 23 bases lay outside the gene matches. CDR1 MNHEY and CDR2 SMNVEV come from the germline V gene (reference sequence). These data belong to a study of cytomegalovirus exposure and HLA in healthy donors. The PCR contained 60 Vbeta and 13 Jbeta primers. Sequenced by immunoSEQ multiplex PCR; TCRdb stores in-frame clones only, minus some. The sample records some 98,000 clones, roughly 80% being singletons. The TCR was taken from a man in his forties in good health and CMV-seronegative. Sequences were obtained from PBMCs. The chain is built from TRBV27 and TRBJ2-7; 9 bases are shared with TRBD1. The CDR3 region has the DNA TGTGCCAGCAGTCTCCTAACCGGGACAGGGCCTACCCCAGAATACTACGAGCAGTACTTC. This encodes CASSLLTGTGPTPEYYEQYF.